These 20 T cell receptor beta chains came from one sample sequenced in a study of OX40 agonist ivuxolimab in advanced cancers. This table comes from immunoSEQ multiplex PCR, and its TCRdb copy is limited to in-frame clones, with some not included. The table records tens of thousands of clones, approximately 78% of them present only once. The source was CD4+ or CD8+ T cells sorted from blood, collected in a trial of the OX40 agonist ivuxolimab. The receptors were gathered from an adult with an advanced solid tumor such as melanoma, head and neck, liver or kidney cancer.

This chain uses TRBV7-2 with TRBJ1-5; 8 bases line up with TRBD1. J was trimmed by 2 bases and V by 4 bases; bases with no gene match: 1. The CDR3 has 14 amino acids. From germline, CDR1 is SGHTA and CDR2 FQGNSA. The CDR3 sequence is CASSSTGGNQPQHF. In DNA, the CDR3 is TGTGCCAGCAGCTCGACAGGGGGCAATCAGCCCCAGCATTTT. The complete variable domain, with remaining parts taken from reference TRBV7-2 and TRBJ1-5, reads GAGVSQSPSNKVTEKGKDVELRCDPISGHTALYWYRQSLGQGLEFLIYFQGNSAPDKSGLPSDRFSAERTGGSVSTLTIQRTQQEDSAVYLCASSSTGGNQPQHFGDGTRLSIL.

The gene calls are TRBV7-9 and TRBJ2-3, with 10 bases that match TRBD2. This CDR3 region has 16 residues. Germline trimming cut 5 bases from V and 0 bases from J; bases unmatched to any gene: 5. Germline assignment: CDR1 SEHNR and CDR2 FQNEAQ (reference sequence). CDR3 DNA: TGTGCCAGCAGCACGGGACTAGCGCTTAGCACAGATACGCAGTATTTT. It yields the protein CASSTGLALSTDTQYF.

The CDR3 sequence: CASSLAGNFNSPLHF. In DNA form, the CDR3 reads TGTGCCAGCAGTTTAGCAGGAAACTTTAATTCACCCCTCCACTTT. V and J are TRBV27 and TRBJ1-6; no clear D. Germline CDR1 is MNHEY and CDR2 is SMNVEV (reference sequence). Trimming took 2 bases from V and 6 from J, leaving 11 bases between them. The CDR3 is made up of 15 amino acids.

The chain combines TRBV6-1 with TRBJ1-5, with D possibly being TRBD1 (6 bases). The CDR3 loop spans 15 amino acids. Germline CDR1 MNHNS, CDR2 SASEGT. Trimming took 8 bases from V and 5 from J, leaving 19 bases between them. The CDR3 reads CASSRTRGSDQPQHF. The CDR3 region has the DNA TGTGCCAGCTCCCGGACAAGGGGGTCCGATCAGCCCCAGCATTTT.

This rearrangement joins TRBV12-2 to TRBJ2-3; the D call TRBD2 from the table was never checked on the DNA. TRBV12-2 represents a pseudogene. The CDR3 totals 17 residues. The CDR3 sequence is CASRLCLRGYLADTQYF. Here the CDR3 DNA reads TGTGCAAGTCGCCTATGTTTGCGGGGGTATTTGGCAGATACGCAGTATTTT.

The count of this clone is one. CDR3 in DNA: TGTGCTTCCCGGACAGCCCAATACCCAGATACGCAGTATTTT. Its protein is CASRTAQYPDTQYF. V and J are TRBV19 and TRBJ2-3; D might be TRBD1 (6 bases). The CDR3 extends over 14 amino acids. In germline, CDR1 is LNHDA, CDR2 SQIVND (reference sequence).

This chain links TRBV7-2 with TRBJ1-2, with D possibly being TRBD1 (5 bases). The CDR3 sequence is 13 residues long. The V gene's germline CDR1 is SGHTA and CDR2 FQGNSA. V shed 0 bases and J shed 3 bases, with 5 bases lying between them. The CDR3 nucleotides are TGTGCCAGCAGCTTAGCAGGGGACTATGGCTACACCTTC. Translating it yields CASSLAGDYGYTF.

The CDR3 protein is CASSEGLAGWNEQFF. The DNA for the CDR3 is TGTGCCAGCAGCGAGGGACTAGCGGGATGGAATGAGCAGTTCTTC. This chain links TRBV9 with TRBJ2-1; 13 bases fit TRBD2. The V gene end was trimmed by 3 bases and the J gene end by 7 bases; junction bases not matched to a gene: 4. This CDR3 comprises 15 residues. Germline CDR1 is SGDLS and CDR2 is YYNGEE.

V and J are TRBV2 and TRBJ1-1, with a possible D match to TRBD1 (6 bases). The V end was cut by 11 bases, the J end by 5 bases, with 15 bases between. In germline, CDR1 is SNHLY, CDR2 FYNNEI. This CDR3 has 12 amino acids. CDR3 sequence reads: CAGYRVGTEAFF. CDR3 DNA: TGTGCCGGCTACAGGGTAGGAACTGAAGCTTTCTTT.

This chain's CDR3 is CASSHEGNQPQHF. The CDR3 DNA reads as TGTGCCAGTAGTCACGAGGGGAATCAGCCCCAGCATTTT. J is TRBJ1-5 and V is TRBV19; TRBD1 is a possible D gene (5 bases). The CDR3 is 13 amino acids. Trimming pared 5 bases from V and 4 bases from J, leaving 9 bases between. CDR1 LNHDA and CDR2 SQIVND come from the germline V gene (reference sequence).

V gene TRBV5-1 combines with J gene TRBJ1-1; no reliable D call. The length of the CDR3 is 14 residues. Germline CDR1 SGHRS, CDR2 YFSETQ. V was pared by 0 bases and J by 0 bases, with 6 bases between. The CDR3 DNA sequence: TGCGCCAGCAGCTTGGGCCCTGTGAACACTGAAGCTTTCTTT. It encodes CASSLGPVNTEAFF.

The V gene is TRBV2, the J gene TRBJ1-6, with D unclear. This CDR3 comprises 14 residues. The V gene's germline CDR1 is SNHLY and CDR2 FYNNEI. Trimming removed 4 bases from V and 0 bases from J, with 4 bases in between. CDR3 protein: CASSGPSYNSPLHF. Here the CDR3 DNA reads TGTGCCAGCAGTGGACCCTCCTATAATTCACCCCTCCACTTT.

The CDR3 here is CASSLLSLRGGASGELFF. CDR3 coding DNA: TGTGCCAGCAGTTTATTATCCCTCCGGGGGGGCGCGTCCGGGGAGCTGTTTTTT. The J gene is TRBJ2-2, the V gene TRBV28, with 8 positions matching TRBD2. The CDR3 length is 18 residues. V was clipped by 1 base and J by 6 bases; unmatched bases: 13. Germline lookup yields CDR1 MDHEN and CDR2 SYDVKM.

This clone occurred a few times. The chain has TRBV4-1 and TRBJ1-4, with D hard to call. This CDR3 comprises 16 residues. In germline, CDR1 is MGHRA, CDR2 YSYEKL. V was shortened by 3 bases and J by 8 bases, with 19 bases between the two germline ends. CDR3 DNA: TGCGCCAGCAGCCAGAGGGCTCGGGGAATCGGGGAAAAACTGTTTTTT. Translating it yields CASSQRARGIGEKLFF.

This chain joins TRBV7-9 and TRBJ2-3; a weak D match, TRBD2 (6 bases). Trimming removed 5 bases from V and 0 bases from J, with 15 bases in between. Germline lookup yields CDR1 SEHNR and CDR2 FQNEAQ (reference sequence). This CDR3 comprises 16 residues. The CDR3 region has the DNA TGTGCCAGCAGCCTAGGGACTTCTAAAAGCACAGATACGCAGTATTTT. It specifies CASSLGTSKSTDTQYF.

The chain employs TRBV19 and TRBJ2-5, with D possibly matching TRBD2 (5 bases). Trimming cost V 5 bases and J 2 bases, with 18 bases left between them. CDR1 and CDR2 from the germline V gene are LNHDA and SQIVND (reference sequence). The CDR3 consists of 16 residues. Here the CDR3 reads CASSADTSPLQETQYF. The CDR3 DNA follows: TGTGCCAGTAGTGCTGATACTAGTCCGCTACAAGAGACCCAGTACTTC.

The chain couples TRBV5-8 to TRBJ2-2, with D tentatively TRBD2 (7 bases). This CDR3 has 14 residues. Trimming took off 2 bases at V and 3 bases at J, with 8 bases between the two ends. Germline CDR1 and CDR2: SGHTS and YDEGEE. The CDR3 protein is CASSFGGHTGELFF. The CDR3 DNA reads TGTGCCAGCAGCTTCGGGGGGCACACCGGGGAGCTGTTTTTT.

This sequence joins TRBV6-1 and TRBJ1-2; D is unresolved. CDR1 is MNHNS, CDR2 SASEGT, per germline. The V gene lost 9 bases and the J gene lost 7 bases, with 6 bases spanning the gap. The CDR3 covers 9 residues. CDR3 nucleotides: TGTGCCAGTGGAGGTGGCTACACCTTC. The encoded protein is CASGGGYTF.

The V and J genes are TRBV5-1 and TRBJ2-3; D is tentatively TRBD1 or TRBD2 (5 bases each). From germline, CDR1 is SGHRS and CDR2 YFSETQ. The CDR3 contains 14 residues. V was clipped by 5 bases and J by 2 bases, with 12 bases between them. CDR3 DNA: TGCGCCAGCAGTTTTGGGACCAACACAGATACGCAGTATTTT. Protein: CASSFGTNTDTQYF.

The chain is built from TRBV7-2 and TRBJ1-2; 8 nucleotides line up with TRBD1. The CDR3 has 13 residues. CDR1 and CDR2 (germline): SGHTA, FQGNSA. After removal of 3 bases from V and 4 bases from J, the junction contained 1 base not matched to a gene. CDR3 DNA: TGTGCCAGCAGCTTGGACAGGGCCTATGGCTACACCTTC. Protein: CASSLDRAYGYTF.